The T cell receptor beta chain under discussion was sequenced for a study of T cell responses to AZD1222 COVID-19 vaccine. Study-wide results and caveats: Receipt of two AZD1222 doses was followed by a rise in Spike-specific TCR breadth and depth. After the peak T cell response, and only then, were repertoires sampled.

With respect to this clone: Its antigen is unidentified.

Here immunoSEQ multiplex PCR was the method, and the copy in TCRdb shows in-frame clones only, minus some. The top ten hold 28% of the sample, which has tens of thousands of clones, about 89% seen once. J gave up 0 bases and V 1 base, and 6 bases lay outside the gene matches. The germline CDR1 and CDR2 sequences are MGHRA and YSYEKL. The CDR3 runs to 16 residues. The receptor comes from an adult who received the AZD1222 COVID-19 vaccine. The input for sequencing was peripheral blood, taken 28 days after the second AZD1222 dose. This sequence joins TRBV4-1 and TRBJ2-7, with 7 bases that match TRBD2. The CDR3 loop reads CASSQGFGGSSYEQYF. The CDR3, as DNA: TGCGCCAGCAGCCAAGGGTTTGGCGGGAGCTCCTACGAGCAGTACTTC.